The clone carrying this T cell receptor (beta chain) appeared a single time. This specimen belongs to a study of blood T cell repertoires in COVID-19. Study as a whole: COVID-19 samples collected from the United States, Italy and Spain covered acute and convalescent phases. PBMCs, B-cell-depleted T cells, or T cells provided the cDNA or gDNA that made up the material.

This CDR3 is 14 amino acids long. V was clipped by 8 bases and J by 4 bases, with 15 bases between them. The V gene's germline CDR1 is MNHNY and CDR2 SVGAGI (reference sequence). How the authors handled the data: The assay estimated nucleated cells by amplifying reference gene primers. The table came from immunoSEQ multiplex PCR; TCRdb's copy has only in-frame clones and leaves some out. V and J calls and clone size are as listed in that table; D and trimming were resolved from the DNA. The sample lists over 200,000 clones, 80% to 90% occurring once. Material for sequencing was peripheral blood. The source is a middle-aged man with acute or convalescent COVID-19. The chain employs TRBV6-6 and TRBJ1-5, with a weak D call TRBD1 (5 bases). CDR3 DNA: TGTGCCAGCGCCTCGGCGGGGGGGAATCAGCCCCAGCATTTT. Translated: CASASAGGNQPQHF.